A single count supports the clone carrying this TCR beta chain. Method: immunoSEQ multiplex PCR; TCRdb's copy keeps in-frame clones and lacks some. The sample includes tens of thousands of clones, under 95% of them seen just once. V gave up 5 bases and J gave up 12 bases; unmatched junction bases: 4. Germline values: CDR1 GTSNPN, CDR2 SVGIG (reference sequence). The CDR3 loop spans 10 amino acids. The data are from a study of T cell changes during pregnancy in multiple sclerosis. The receptor was derived from a female donor in good health, enrolled as a control in a pregnancy study. The V call is TRBV30, the J call TRBJ1-1; 9 bases are shared with TRBD1. The sample was CD4+ T cells from peripheral blood mononuclear cells, taken in the second trimester of pregnancy. As DNA, the CDR3 is TGTGCCTGGGGGGGACAGGGAACTTTCTTT. Protein sequence: CAWGGQGTFF.